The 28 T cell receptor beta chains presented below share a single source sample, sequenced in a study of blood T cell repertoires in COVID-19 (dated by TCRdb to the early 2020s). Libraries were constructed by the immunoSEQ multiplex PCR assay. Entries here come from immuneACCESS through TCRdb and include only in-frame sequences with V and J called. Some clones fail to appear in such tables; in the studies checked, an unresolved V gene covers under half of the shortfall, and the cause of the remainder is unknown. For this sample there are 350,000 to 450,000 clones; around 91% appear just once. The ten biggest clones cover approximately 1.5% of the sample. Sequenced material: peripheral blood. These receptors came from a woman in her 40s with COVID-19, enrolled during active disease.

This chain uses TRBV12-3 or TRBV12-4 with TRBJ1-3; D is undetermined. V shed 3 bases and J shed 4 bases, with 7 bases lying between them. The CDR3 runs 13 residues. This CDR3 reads CASSLLQGNTIYF. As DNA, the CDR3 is TGTGCCAGCAGTTTGTTACAGGGAAACACCATATATTTT.

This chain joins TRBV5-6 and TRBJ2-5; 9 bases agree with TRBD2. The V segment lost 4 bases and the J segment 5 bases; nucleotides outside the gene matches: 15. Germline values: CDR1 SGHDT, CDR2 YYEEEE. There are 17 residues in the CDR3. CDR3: CASSLGLAGSRRETQYF. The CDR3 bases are TGTGCCAGCAGCCTGGGGCTAGCGGGGTCACGGAGGGAGACCCAGTACTTC.

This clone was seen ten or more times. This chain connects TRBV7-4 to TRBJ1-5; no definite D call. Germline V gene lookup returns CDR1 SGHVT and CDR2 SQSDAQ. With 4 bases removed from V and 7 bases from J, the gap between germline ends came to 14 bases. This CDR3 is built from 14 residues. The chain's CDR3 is CASSSGGEIQPQHF. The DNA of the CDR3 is TGTGCCAGCAGCTCAGGCGGGGAGATCCAGCCCCAGCATTTT.

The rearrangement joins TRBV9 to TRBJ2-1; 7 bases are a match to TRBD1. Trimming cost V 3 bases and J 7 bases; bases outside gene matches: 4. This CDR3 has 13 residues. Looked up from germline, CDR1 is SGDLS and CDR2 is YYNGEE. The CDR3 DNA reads TGTGCCAGCAGCGCAGGGGGTTGGAATGAGCAGTTCTTC. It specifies CASSAGGWNEQFF.

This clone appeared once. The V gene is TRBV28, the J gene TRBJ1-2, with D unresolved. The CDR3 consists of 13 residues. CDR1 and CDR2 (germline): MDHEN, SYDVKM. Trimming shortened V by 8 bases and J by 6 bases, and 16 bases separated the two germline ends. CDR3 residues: CASVRERIDGYTF. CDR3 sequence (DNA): TGTGCCAGCGTTCGGGAACGGATCGATGGCTACACCTTC.

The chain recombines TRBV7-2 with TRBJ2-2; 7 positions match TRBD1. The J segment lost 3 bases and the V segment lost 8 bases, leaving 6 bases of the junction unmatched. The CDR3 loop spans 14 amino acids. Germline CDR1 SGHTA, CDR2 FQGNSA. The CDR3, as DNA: TGTGCCAGCCGAGGACAGGAGTACACCGGGGAGCTGTTTTTT. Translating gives CASRGQEYTGELFF.

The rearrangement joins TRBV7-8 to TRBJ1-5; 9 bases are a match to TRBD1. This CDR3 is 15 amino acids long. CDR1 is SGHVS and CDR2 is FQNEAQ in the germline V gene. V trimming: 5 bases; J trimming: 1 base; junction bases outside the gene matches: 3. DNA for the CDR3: TGTGCCAGCAGCCGGACAGGGGAGAGCAATCAGCCCCAGCATTTT. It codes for CASSRTGESNQPQHF.

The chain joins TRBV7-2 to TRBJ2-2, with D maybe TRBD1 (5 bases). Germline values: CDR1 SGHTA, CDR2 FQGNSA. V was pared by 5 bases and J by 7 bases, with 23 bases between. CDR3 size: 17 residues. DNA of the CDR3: TGTGCCAGCAGCGCACAGGTACCCCCCATCAGGAACGGGGAGCTGTTTTTT. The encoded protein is CASSAQVPPIRNGELFF. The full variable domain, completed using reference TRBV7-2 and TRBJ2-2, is GAGVSQSPSNKVTEKGKDVELRCDPISGHTALYWYRQSLGQGLEFLIYFQGNSAPDKSGLPSDRFSAERTGGSVSTLTIQRTQQEDSAVYLCASSAQVPPIRNGELFFGEGSRLTVL.

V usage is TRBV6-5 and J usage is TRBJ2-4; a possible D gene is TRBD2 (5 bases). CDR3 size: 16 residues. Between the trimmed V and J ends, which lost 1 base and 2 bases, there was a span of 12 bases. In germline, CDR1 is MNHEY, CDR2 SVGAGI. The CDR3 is CASSYLPLGPKNIQYF. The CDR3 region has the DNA TGTGCCAGCAGTTACTTGCCACTAGGGCCCAAAAACATTCAGTACTTC.

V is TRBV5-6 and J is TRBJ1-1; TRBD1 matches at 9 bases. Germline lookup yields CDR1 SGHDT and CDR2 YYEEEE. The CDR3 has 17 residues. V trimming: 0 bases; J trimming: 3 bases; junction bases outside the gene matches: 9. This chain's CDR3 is CASSLDWGQGTDTEAFF. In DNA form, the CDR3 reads TGTGCCAGCAGCTTGGATTGGGGACAGGGCACGGACACTGAAGCTTTCTTT.

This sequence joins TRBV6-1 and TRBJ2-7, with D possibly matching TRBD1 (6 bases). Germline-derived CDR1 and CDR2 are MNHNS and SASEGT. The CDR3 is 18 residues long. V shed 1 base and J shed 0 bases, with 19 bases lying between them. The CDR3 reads CASSEVSFGTLASYEQYF. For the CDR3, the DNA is TGTGCCAGCAGTGAAGTCTCTTTTGGGACACTTGCCTCCTACGAGCAGTACTTC.

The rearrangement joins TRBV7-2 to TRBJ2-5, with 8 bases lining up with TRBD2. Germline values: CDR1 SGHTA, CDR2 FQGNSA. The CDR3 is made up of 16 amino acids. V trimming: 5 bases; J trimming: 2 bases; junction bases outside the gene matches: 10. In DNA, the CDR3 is TGTGCCAGCAGCCGGGGCGGGAGGTCAGGACAAGAGACCCAGTACTTC. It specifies CASSRGGRSGQETQYF.

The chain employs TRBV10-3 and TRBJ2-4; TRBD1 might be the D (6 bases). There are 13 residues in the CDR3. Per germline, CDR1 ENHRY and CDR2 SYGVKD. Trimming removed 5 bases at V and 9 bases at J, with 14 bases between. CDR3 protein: CAISSLVDSIQYF. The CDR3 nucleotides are TGTGCCATCAGTAGTCTTGTGGACAGCATTCAGTACTTC.

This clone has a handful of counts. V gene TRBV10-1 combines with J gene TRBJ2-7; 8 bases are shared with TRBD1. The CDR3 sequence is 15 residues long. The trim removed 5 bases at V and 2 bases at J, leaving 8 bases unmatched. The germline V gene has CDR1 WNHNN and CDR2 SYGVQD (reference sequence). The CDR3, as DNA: TGCGCCAGCAGTTATGGACAGGGAATCCCCTACGAGCAGTACTTC. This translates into CASSYGQGIPYEQYF.

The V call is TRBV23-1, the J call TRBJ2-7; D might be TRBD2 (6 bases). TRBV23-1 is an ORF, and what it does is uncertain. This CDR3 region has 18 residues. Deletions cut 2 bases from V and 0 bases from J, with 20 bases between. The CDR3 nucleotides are TGCGCCAGCAGTCAAGAAATAGACCGGGGGTCGAACTCCTACGAGCAGTACTTC. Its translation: CASSQEIDRGSNSYEQYF.

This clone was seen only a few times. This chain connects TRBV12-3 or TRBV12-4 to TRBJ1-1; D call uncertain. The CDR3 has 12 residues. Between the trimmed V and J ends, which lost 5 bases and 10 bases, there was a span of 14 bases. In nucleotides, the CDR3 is TGTGCCAGCAGTCCTCTGGAGGACCGAGCTTTCTTT. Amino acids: CASSPLEDRAFF.

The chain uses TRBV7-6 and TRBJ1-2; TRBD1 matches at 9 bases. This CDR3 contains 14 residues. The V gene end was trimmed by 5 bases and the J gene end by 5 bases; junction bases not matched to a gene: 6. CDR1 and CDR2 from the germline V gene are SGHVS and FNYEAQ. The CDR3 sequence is CASSADRGRYGYTF. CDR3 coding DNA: TGTGCCAGCAGCGCCGACAGGGGGAGATATGGCTACACCTTC.

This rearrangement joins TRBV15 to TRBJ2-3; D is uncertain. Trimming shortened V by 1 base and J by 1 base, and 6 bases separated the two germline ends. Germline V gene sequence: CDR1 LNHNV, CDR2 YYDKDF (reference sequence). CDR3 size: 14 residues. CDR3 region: CATSRGLGTDTQYF. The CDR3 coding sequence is TGTGCCACCAGCAGAGGACTTGGCACAGATACGCAGTATTTT.

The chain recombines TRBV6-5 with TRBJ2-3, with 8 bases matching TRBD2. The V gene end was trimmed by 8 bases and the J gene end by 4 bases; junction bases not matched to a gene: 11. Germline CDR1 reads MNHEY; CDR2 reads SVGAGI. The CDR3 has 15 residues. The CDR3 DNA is TGTGCCAGCTCCTACACGGGGGGGGCCCCAGATACGCAGTATTTT. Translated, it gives CASSYTGGAPDTQYF.

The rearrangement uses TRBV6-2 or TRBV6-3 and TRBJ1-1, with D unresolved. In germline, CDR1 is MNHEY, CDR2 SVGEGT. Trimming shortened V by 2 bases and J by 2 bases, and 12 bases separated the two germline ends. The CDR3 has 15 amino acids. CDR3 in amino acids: CASSYLISGNTEAFF. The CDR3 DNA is TGTGCCAGCAGTTACCTGATTTCGGGAAACACTGAAGCTTTCTTT.

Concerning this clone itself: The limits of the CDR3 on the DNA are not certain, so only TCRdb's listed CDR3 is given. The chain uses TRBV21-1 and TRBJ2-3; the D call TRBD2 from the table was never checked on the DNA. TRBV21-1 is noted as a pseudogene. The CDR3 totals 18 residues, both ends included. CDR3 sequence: CASSNRGLAGAYLCTQYF.

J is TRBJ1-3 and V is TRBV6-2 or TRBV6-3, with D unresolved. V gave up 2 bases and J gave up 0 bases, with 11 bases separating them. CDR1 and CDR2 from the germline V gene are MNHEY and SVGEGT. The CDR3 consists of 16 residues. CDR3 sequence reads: CASSYTPWSSGNTIYF. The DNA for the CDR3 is TGTGCCAGCAGTTACACCCCGTGGAGCTCTGGAAACACCATATATTTT.

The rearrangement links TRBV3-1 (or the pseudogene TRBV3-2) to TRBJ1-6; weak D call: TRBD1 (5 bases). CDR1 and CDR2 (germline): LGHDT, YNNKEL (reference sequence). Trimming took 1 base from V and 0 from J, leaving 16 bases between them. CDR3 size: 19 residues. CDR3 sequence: CASSQASGLRSSYNSPLHF. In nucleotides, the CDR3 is TGTGCCAGCAGCCAAGCTTCGGGACTTCGGAGCTCCTATAATTCACCCCTCCACTTT.

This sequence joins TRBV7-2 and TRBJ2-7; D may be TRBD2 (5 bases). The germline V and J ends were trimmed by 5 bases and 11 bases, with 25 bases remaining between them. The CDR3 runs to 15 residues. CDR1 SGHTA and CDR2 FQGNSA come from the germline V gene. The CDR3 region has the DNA TGTGCCAGCAGCCTGGATGGGGTTACGGGGAAAGTGAAGTACTTC. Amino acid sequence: CASSLDGVTGKVKYF.

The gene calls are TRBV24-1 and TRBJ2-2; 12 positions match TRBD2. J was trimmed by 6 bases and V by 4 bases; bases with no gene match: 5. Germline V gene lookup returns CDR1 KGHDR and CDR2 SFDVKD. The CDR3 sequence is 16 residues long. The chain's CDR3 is CATSDQTSGGAGELFF. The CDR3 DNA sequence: TGTGCCACCAGTGACCAGACTAGCGGGGGAGCCGGGGAGCTGTTTTTT.

CDR3 region: CASSLALQTNTIYF. The CDR3 region has the DNA TGTGCCAGCAGCTTAGCCCTACAGACAAACACCATATATTTT. The V call is TRBV7-8, the J call TRBJ1-3; unclear D gene. Germline loops: CDR1 SGHVS, CDR2 FQNEAQ. The CDR3 is 14 residues long. Trimming stripped 0 bases from V and 6 bases from J, with 9 bases between.

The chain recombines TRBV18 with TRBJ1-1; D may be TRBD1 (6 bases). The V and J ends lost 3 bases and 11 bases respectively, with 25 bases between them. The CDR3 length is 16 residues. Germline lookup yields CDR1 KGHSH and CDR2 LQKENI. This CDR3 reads CASSPPGGADPQGAFF. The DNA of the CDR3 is TGTGCCAGCTCACCCCCGGGGGGGGCGGACCCCCAGGGGGCTTTCTTT.

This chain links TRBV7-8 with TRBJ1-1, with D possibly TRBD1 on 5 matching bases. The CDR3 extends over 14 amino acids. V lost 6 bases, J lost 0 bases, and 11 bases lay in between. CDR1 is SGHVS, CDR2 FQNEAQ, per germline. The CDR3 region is CASRREGMNTEAFF. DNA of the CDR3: TGTGCCAGCAGACGGGAGGGGATGAACACTGAAGCTTTCTTT. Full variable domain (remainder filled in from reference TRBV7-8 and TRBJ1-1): GAGVSQSPRYKVAKRGQDVALRCDPISGHVSLFWYQQALGQGPEFLTYFQNEAQLDKSGLPSDRFFAERPEGSVSTLKIQRTQQEDSAVYLCASRREGMNTEAFFGQGTRLTVV.